The TCR beta chain under discussion was sequenced for a study of TIL therapy for anti-PD-1-resistant metastatic lung cancer. Study as a whole: Patients had a median age of almost 55 years (range 38-75). Most patients had lung adenocarcinoma.

As for time point: pre-treatment sample, taken before nivolumab and TIL therapy. Sequencing used immunoSEQ v3. Survey-level samples got 1.5 million to 2 million read pairs; deep-level samples got about 4.5-6.5 million. Assay: immunoSEQ multiplex PCR; the TCRdb copy retains only in-frame clones and omits some. The repertoire holds just under 60,000 clones, with less than 85% as singletons. Trimming took 1 base from V and 0 from J, leaving 10 bases between them. The CDR3 is 16 amino acids. The V gene's germline CDR1 is KGHSH and CDR2 LQKENI. The TCR comes from a person between 30 and 80 years old with non-small cell lung cancer. Sequenced here: blood, sampled at baseline. The chain carries TRBV18 and TRBJ2-4; D remains unclear. The CDR3: CASSPLGGLAKNIQYF. The CDR3 nucleotides read TGTGCCAGCTCACCACTCGGTGGTTTAGCCAAAAACATTCAGTACTTC.